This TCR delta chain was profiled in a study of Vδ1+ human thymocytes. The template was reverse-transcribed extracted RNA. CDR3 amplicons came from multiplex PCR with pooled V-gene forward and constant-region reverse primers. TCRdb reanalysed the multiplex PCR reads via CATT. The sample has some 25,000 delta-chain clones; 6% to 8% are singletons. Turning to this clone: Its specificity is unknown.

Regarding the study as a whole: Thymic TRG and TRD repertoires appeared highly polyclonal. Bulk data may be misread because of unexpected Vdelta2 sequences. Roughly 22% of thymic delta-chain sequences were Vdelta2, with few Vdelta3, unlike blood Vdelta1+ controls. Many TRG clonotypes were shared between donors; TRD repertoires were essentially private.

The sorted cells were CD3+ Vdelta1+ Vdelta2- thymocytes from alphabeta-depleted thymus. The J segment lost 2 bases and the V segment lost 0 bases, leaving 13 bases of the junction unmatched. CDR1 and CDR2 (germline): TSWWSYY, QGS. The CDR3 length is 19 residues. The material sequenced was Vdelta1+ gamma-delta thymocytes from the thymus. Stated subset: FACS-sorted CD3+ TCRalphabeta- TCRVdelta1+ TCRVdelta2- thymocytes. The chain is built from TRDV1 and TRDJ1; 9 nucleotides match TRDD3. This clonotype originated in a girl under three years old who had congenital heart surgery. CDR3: CALGELTCTGGRRTDKLIF. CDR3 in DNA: TGTGCTCTTGGGGAACTGACCTGTACTGGGGGACGCAGGACCGATAAACTCATCTTT.